This T cell receptor (beta chain) stems from a study of OX40 agonist ivuxolimab in advanced cancers. General study findings and limits: Partial responders at 0.1-3.0 mg/kg showed near-lowest clonal expansion. The work left the antigen specificity of expanded peripheral T cells undetermined. Researchers report that CD8+ T cells had, on average, more expanded clones than CD4+.

The CDR3 sequence is 16 residues long. The V gene end was trimmed by 3 bases and the J gene end by 2 bases; junction bases not matched to a gene: 9. Per germline, CDR1 KGHSH and CDR2 LQKENI. The data were produced by immunoSEQ multiplex PCR, yet TCRdb's version contains in-frame clones alone and is incomplete. The profile shows 55,000 to 90,000 clones, 86% of them singletons. With respect to this clone: Antigen specificity is unknown.

The sequence derives from an adult with an advanced solid tumor such as melanoma, head and neck, liver or kidney cancer. The rearrangement uses TRBV18 and TRBJ1-2, with 7 bases identical to TRBD1. Sequenced material: CD4+ or CD8+ T cells sorted from blood, taken in a trial of the OX40 agonist ivuxolimab. CDR3 protein: CASSPSGGLINYGYTF. The CDR3 bases are TGTGCCAGCTCACCCTCAGGGGGACTGATAAACTATGGCTACACCTTC.